Below are 27 T cell receptor beta chains sequenced from a single sample in a study of glioma-infiltrating T cells. The iRepertoire nested amplicon-rescue multiplex PCR amplified TCR alpha and beta CDR3s from RNA. TCRdb independently ran MiXCR on the multiplex PCR reads; one entry per CDR3 protein. Of 300,000 to 450,000 distinct CDR3 sequences in the sample, 41% were seen once. The sequenced sample consisted of glioma tissue, nonneoplastic brain tissue, or PBMCs (not recorded which). All receptors derive from a human donor with low-grade glioma or glioblastoma, undergoing nonglioma brain surgery, or in good health (not recorded which).

This clonotype was detected a few times. V gene TRBV4-1 combines with J gene TRBJ1-2; maybe TRBD1 (6 bases). This CDR3 has 15 residues. Trimming cost V 1 base and J 1 base, with 10 bases left between them. From germline, CDR1 is MGHRA and CDR2 YSYEKL. The CDR3 region is CASSQADRLNYGYTF. The DNA of the CDR3 is TGCGCCAGCAGCCAAGCCGACAGGCTTAACTATGGCTACACCTTC.

J is TRBJ1-5 and V is TRBV7-2; D may be TRBD1 (6 bases). Germline V gene sequence: CDR1 SGHTA, CDR2 FQGNSA. With 5 bases removed from V and 0 bases from J, the gap between germline ends came to 11 bases. This CDR3 region has 15 residues. Written as DNA, the CDR3 is TGTGCCAGCAGCGAAGGGACACATAGCAATCAGCCCCAGCATTTT. Translating gives CASSEGTHSNQPQHF.

A remark on this clonotype: This may be a read error: a much more frequent sequence differs by one nucleotide. The genes are TRBV6-2 or TRBV6-3 and TRBJ2-5, with D possibly TRBD2 on 5 matching bases. Germline-derived CDR1 and CDR2 are MNHEY and SVGEGT. The CDR3 length is 13 residues. The V end was cut by 5 bases, the J end by 7 bases, with 14 bases between. The CDR3 here is CASSERLGGTQYF. CDR3 in DNA: TGTGCCAGCAGTGAGCGGCTGGGTGGGACCCAGTACTTC.

The sample holds many counts of this clonotype. The chain has TRBV6-6 and TRBJ2-7, with D unresolved. Trimming pared 2 bases from V and 6 bases from J, leaving 8 bases between. The CDR3 length is 12 residues. Germline CDR1 MNHNY, CDR2 SVGAGI (reference sequence). The CDR3 sequence is CASSYGIGEQYF. In DNA, the CDR3 is TGTGCCAGCAGTTACGGGATAGGCGAGCAGTACTTC.

The V call is TRBV7-3, the J call TRBJ2-7; possibly TRBD2 for D (6 bases). The CDR3 contains 14 residues. The V end lost 2 bases, the J end lost 0 bases, and 8 bases lay between the germline ends. Germline CDR1 and CDR2: SGHTA and FQGTGA. Here the CDR3 reads CASSLGLLSYEQYF. The CDR3, as DNA: TGTGCCAGCAGCTTAGGACTACTCTCCTACGAGCAGTACTTC.

The chain employs TRBV28 and TRBJ2-5; D may be TRBD2 (6 bases). The germline V and J ends were trimmed by 4 bases and 9 bases, with 18 bases remaining between them. This CDR3 contains 14 residues. Germline values: CDR1 MDHEN, CDR2 SYDVKM. The CDR3 nucleotides are TGTGCCAGCAGTTCTGCGGGGACGGACCCTCCCCAGTACTTC. This translates into CASSSAGTDPPQYF.

This clonotype appeared a few times. The gene calls are TRBV15 and TRBJ2-7, with D perhaps matching TRBD1 or TRBD2 (5 bases each). V was cut by 0 bases and J by 3 bases, with 9 bases left in between. The germline V gene encodes CDR1 LNHNV and CDR2 YYDKDF (reference sequence). CDR3 length equals 14 residues. CDR3 loop: CATSRDWGIYEQYF. CDR3 in DNA: TGTGCCACCAGCAGAGATTGGGGGATCTACGAGCAGTACTTC.

This clonotype has only a few counts. The chain employs TRBV6-1 and TRBJ2-7; D remains unclear. The CDR3 has 12 amino acids. V lost 5 bases to trimming and J lost 3 bases, with 8 bases between them. Germline V gene sequence: CDR1 MNHNS, CDR2 SASEGT. CDR3 amino acids: CASSIVVYEQYF. The CDR3 nucleotides are TGTGCCAGCAGTATTGTCGTCTACGAGCAGTACTTC.

This clonotype was observed at least ten times. The chain recombines TRBV6-5 with TRBJ2-3, with D tentatively TRBD2 (6 bases). This CDR3 is 16 amino acids long. V shed 0 bases and J shed 5 bases, with 15 bases lying between them. From germline, CDR1 is MNHEY and CDR2 SVGAGI. CDR3 amino acids: CASSYSGSRREDTQYF. The CDR3 nucleotides are TGTGCCAGCAGTTACTCCGGGAGCCGACGTGAAGATACGCAGTATTTT.

Turning to this clonotype: The junction and the germline gene differ at one end; a read error may be behind it. The gene calls are TRBV4-2 and TRBJ1-2; D unresolved. The CDR3 totals 14 residues. The germline V gene has CDR1 LGHNA and CDR2 YNFKEQ. The CDR3 sequence: CASSQVQANYGHTF. Written as DNA, the CDR3 is TGTGCCAGCAGCCAAGTACAAGCTAACTATGGCCACACCTTC.

A note on this clonotype: This may be a read error, as it is one base from a much larger clone. The J gene is TRBJ1-6, the V gene TRBV20-1; D unresolved. The CDR3 runs to 14 residues. Germline V lookup: CDR1 DFQATT, CDR2 SNEGSKA (reference sequence). CDR3 sequence reads: CSARDRGINSPPHF. The CDR3 DNA sequence: TGCAGTGCTAGAGATCGGGGAATTAATTCACCCCCCCACTTT.

In its sample, this clonotype was seen many times. The chain uses TRBV28 and TRBJ1-5; TRBD1 might be the D (5 bases). The CDR3 is 15 residues long. Trimming cost V 4 bases and J 7 bases, with 17 bases left between them. In germline, CDR1 is MDHEN, CDR2 SYDVKM. The CDR3 loop is CASSWVSGGGQPQHF. CDR3 nucleotide sequence: TGTGCCAGCAGTTGGGTCTCGGGGGGGGGACAGCCCCAGCATTTT.

The genes are TRBV7-2 and TRBJ2-7; no clear D. The germline V gene has CDR1 SGHTA and CDR2 FQGNSA. V was pared by 0 bases and J by 0 bases, with 12 bases between. The CDR3 is made up of 16 amino acids. This CDR3 reads CASSLAWQRASYEQYF. The CDR3 bases are TGTGCCAGCAGCTTAGCTTGGCAGCGTGCCTCCTACGAGCAGTACTTC.

This clonotype was detected ten times or more. The V call is TRBV6-1, the J call TRBJ1-2, with 7 bases that match TRBD1. The trim removed 3 bases at V and 8 bases at J, leaving 6 bases unmatched. CDR3 size: 13 residues. The germline gives CDR1 MNHNS, CDR2 SASEGT. The CDR3 loop reads CASSDPGGRGYTF. For the CDR3, the DNA is TGTGCCAGCAGTGATCCAGGGGGAAGGGGCTACACCTTC.

This clonotype was detected many times. The chain uses TRBV25-1 and TRBJ2-7, with TRBD1 identical over 7 bases. CDR1 is MGHDK, CDR2 SYGVNS, per germline. Losses at the gene ends were 7 bases for V and 3 bases for J; bases not matched to a gene: 3. This CDR3 comprises 12 residues. The CDR3 protein is CASNRGDYEQYF. CDR3 in DNA: TGTGCCAGCAACAGGGGAGACTACGAGCAGTACTTC.

There are many counts of this clonotype. The chain combines TRBV6-2 or TRBV6-3 with TRBJ2-1; 10 positions match TRBD2. V was pared by 4 bases and J by 7 bases, with 16 bases of the junction left unmatched. The CDR3 is 18 amino acids. In germline, CDR1 is MNHEY, CDR2 SVGEGT. The CDR3 DNA reads TGTGCCAGCAGTTCAACCCTTTTAGCGGGGGGAGAGGCTAATGAGCAGTTCTTC. As protein: CASSSTLLAGGEANEQFF.

CDR3 amino acids: CASSLWGTGETQYF. CDR3 sequence (DNA): TGTGCCAGCAGTTTATGGGGAACAGGAGAGACCCAGTACTTC. This chain links TRBV28 with TRBJ2-5; possibly TRBD1 for D (5 bases). The CDR3 is 14 residues long. The V gene's germline CDR1 is MDHEN and CDR2 SYDVKM. The germline V and J ends were trimmed by 0 bases and 4 bases, with 9 bases remaining between them.

A word on this clonotype: A junction end diverges from the germline sequence, so it may reflect a read error. The rearrangement uses TRBV7-9 and TRBJ1-1; 10 nucleotides match TRBD1. The germline V gene has CDR1 SEHNR and CDR2 FQNEAQ (reference sequence). The CDR3 is made up of 17 amino acids. DNA of the CDR3: TGTGCCAGCAGCTTAGGAATTGGGACAGGGGAAACCACTGAAGCTTTATTT. Its translation is CASSLGIGTGETTEALF.

On this clonotype: At one of its ends the junction is not consistent with the germline gene, which may arise from a read error. The chain links TRBV27 to TRBJ1-5, with TRBD1 matching 9 bases. The germline gives CDR1 MNHEY, CDR2 SMNVEV (reference sequence). This CDR3 is built from 14 residues. The CDR3, as DNA: TGTGCCAGCAGTTCAAGACAGGGGGGACAGCCCCAGCGTTTT. It translates to CASSSRQGGQPQRF.

The chain is built from TRBV7-2 and TRBJ1-5; D is unresolved. The CDR3 has 16 residues. The V gene's germline CDR1 is SGHTA and CDR2 FQGNSA. V dropped 6 bases and J dropped 4 bases, with 19 bases sitting between them. Here the CDR3 reads CASSYVGVSVNQPQHF. The CDR3 nucleotides are TGTGCCAGCAGTTACGTTGGGGTAAGCGTTAATCAGCCCCAGCATTTT.

This chain links TRBV5-1 with TRBJ1-4; 7 bases align to TRBD1. Germline values: CDR1 SGHRS, CDR2 YFSETQ. V trimming: 7 bases; J trimming: 3 bases; junction bases outside the gene matches: 9. This CDR3 is 15 amino acids long. CDR3 sequence: CASGSSGGPNEKLFF. The CDR3 DNA follows: TGCGCCAGCGGATCCTCAGGGGGACCTAATGAAAAACTGTTTTTT.

This clonotype was counted between two and nine times. The chain links TRBV6-4 to TRBJ2-7, with a possible D match to TRBD2 (6 bases). The length of the CDR3 is 16 residues. Per germline, CDR1 MRHNA and CDR2 SNTAGT. With 2 bases removed from V and 6 bases from J, the gap between germline ends came to 20 bases. This CDR3 is CASSDMPQGGLCEQYF. CDR3 nucleotide sequence: TGTGCCAGCAGTGACATGCCCCAAGGAGGGCTGTGCGAGCAGTACTTC.

The CDR3 DNA sequence: TGCAGTGTTACCCGCCCGGACACTGAAGCTTTCTTT. Translating it yields CSVTRPDTEAFF. This chain uses TRBV20-1 with TRBJ1-1; no firm D call. The V end was cut by 7 bases, the J end by 3 bases, with 12 bases between. The length of the CDR3 is 12 residues. CDR1 DFQATT and CDR2 SNEGSKA come from the germline V gene (reference sequence).

This clonotype was counted between two and nine times. The chain links TRBV28 to TRBJ2-7; D may be TRBD2 (7 bases). Trimming stripped 4 bases from V and 6 bases from J, with 16 bases between. The CDR3 runs to 14 residues. Looked up from germline, CDR1 is MDHEN and CDR2 is SYDVKM. The CDR3 is CASSSPGGRGEQYF. The CDR3 nucleotides read TGTGCCAGCAGTTCCCCGGGGGGCCGGGGCGAGCAGTACTTC.

This clonotype was counted only a few times. The rearrangement uses TRBV20-1 and TRBJ2-1; TRBD2 agrees at 16 bases. CDR1 and CDR2 (germline): DFQATT, SNEGSKA (reference sequence). The V gene end was trimmed by 5 bases and the J gene end by 5 bases; junction bases not matched to a gene: 9. The CDR3 has 17 residues. CDR3 residues: CSAAGTSGGARDNEQFF. For the CDR3, the DNA is TGCAGTGCTGCTGGGACTAGCGGGGGGGCGCGAGACAATGAGCAGTTCTTC.

This clonotype was found a few times. The chain links TRBV27 to TRBJ2-7; 9 bases map to TRBD2. CDR1 MNHEY and CDR2 SMNVEV come from the germline V gene (reference sequence). This CDR3 contains 18 residues. Germline trimming cut 5 bases from V and 0 bases from J; bases unmatched to any gene: 14. DNA of the CDR3: TGTGCCAGCAGTCCGCTGACTAGCGGAACTCCATTCTCCTACGAGCAGTACTTC. This sequence encodes CASSPLTSGTPFSYEQYF.

On this clonotype: A single base separates this from a much larger clone, so it may be a read error. This rearrangement joins TRBV6-2 or TRBV6-3 to TRBJ2-7; no clear D. V gave up 8 bases and J gave up 4 bases, with 15 bases separating them. Germline lookup yields CDR1 MNHEY and CDR2 SVGEGT. The CDR3 runs 13 residues. This CDR3 reads CASDSYRTYEQYF. In nucleotides, the CDR3 is TGTGCCAGCGACTCCTATCGGACGTACGAGCAGTACTTC.